This is a list of T cell receptor beta chains from one sample in a study of cytomegalovirus exposure and HLA in healthy donors. TCRdb's table, derived via immunoSEQ multiplex PCR, lists solely in-frame clones and lacks some. The data contain approximately 150,000 clones, around 75% of them seen just once; the ten biggest clones take up 1.5% to 2%. Sequencing used PBMCs. These receptors were collected from a woman in her forties in good health and CMV-seronegative. The CDR3 runs from the conserved cysteine through the conserved F or W. The order of the fields is V gene, clone size, D gene, J gene, CDR3 protein, CDR3 DNA. A D gene is named only where the DNA matches it firmly. Where a row states a size, it is once, few, many or the class of an expanded clone; other rows omit it.

TRBV2	.	.	TRBJ2-3	CASSVTGLRGTDTQYF	TGTGCCAGCAGCGTTACCGGGCTGCGGGGCACAGATACGCAGTATTTT
TRBV5-1	once	.	TRBJ2-1	CASSLFSGNSYNEQFF	TGCGCCAGCAGCTTGTTTTCGGGGAACTCCTACAATGAGCAGTTCTTC
TRBV5-1	.	TRBD1	TRBJ1-2	CASSLPTTGGDYGYTF	TGCGCCAGCAGCTTGCCCACGACAGGGGGGGACTATGGCTACACCTTC
TRBV19	.	TRBD1	TRBJ1-1	CAISGGTEAFF	TGTGCCATATCAGGGGGGACTGAAGCTTTCTTT
TRBV7-9	.	TRBD1	TRBJ1-4	CAVGAGGSTNEKLFF	TGTGCCGTTGGGGCAGGGGGCTCAACTAATGAAAAACTGTTTTTT
TRBV27	.	TRBD1	TRBJ1-2	CASSPENRGPYGYTF	TGTGCCAGCAGTCCGGAAAACAGGGGACCCTATGGCTACACCTTC
TRBV11-2	once	.	TRBJ1-1	CASSLVRGNTEAFF	TGTGCCAGCAGCTTAGTCCGGGGGAACACTGAAGCTTTCTTT
TRBV27	.	.	TRBJ2-1	CASSLRLLAKAHEQFF	TGTGCCAGCAGTTTACGGTTGCTAGCGAAGGCGCATGAGCAGTTCTTC
TRBV6-4	.	TRBD2	TRBJ2-1	CASSDSGGAYNEQFF	TGTGCCAGCAGTGATAGCGGGGGAGCCTACAATGAGCAGTTCTTC
TRBV19	.	.	TRBJ1-1	CASMNPLRDTSRLAFF	TGTGCCAGTATGAACCCTCTCCGGGACACCTCCCGGTTGGCTTTCTTT
TRBV6-1	.	TRBD1	TRBJ2-7	CASSVGQASYEQYF	TGTGCCAGCAGTGTGGGACAGGCGTCCTACGAGCAGTACTTC
TRBV2	few	TRBD2	TRBJ2-5	CASSTRLAGTGETQYF	TGTGCCAGCAGCACCCGGCTAGCGGGGACGGGGGAGACCCAGTACTTC
TRBV5-1	.	.	TRBJ2-1	CASSLGGQTYNEQFF	TGCGCCAGCAGCTTGGGAGGGCAAACTTACAATGAGCAGTTCTTC
TRBV7-9	.	.	TRBJ2-2	CSSRSPGGYTGELFF	TGTTCCAGCAGAAGCCCCGGGGGATACACCGGGGAGCTGTTTTTT
TRBV7-8	.	.	TRBJ1-1	CASSLMGLSTEAFF	TGTGCCAGCAGCTTAATGGGACTGAGCACTGAAGCTTTCTTT
TRBV11-3	few	TRBD2	TRBJ2-5	CASSSGLAAVETQYF	TGTGCCAGCAGCTCGGGACTAGCGGCAGTGGAGACCCAGTACTTC
TRBV5-1	.	TRBD1	TRBJ1-1	CASSSTGLGDTEAFF	TGCGCCAGCAGCTCGACAGGGCTGGGTGACACTGAAGCTTTCTTT
TRBV2	.	.	TRBJ1-2	CASSGVRDLNYGYTF	TGTGCCAGCAGTGGAGTGAGGGATTTGAACTATGGCTACACCTTC
TRBV30	.	TRBD1	TRBJ1-5	CAWSVDRGNQPQHF	TGTGCCTGGAGTGTTGACAGGGGCAATCAGCCCCAGCATTTT
TRBV11-2	once	TRBD1	TRBJ1-5	CASSLAGTGKQPQHF	TGTGCCAGCAGCTTAGCCGGGACAGGGAAACAGCCCCAGCATTTT
TRBV29-1	.	.	TRBJ2-4	CSVIPGESPHIQYF	TGCAGCGTTATACCAGGGGAGTCCCCGCACATTCAGTACTTC
TRBV29-1	once	TRBD2	TRBJ2-3	CSVEKGGETQYF	TGCAGCGTTGAAAAGGGAGGGGAAACGCAGTATTTT
TRBV5-1	.	.	TRBJ2-1	CASSAYVRDVEFF	TGCGCCAGCAGCGCCTATGTCCGGGATGTCGAGTTCTTC
TRBV5-1	once	.	TRBJ1-3	CASSLAPGRGSGNTIYF	TGCGCCAGCAGCTTGGCCCCAGGGAGGGGCTCTGGAAACACCATATATTTT
TRBV18	.	TRBD1	TRBJ1-2	CASSPRQGNYGYTF	TGTGCCAGCTCACCGCGACAGGGTAACTATGGCTACACCTTC
TRBV18	once	TRBD1	TRBJ1-1	CASSSGTGPNTEAFF	TGTGCCAGCTCATCCGGGACAGGGCCGAACACTGAAGCTTTCTTT
TRBV7-9	.	TRBD1	TRBJ2-7	CASSSGAFRQGYEQYF	TGTGCCAGCAGCTCCGGCGCCTTTAGACAGGGCTACGAGCAGTACTTC
TRBV9	.	.	TRBJ1-1	CASSVGVGSRALAEAFF	TGTGCCAGCAGCGTAGGGGTGGGGAGCCGGGCCCTCGCTGAAGCTTTCTTT
TRBV7-9	.	.	TRBJ1-1	CSSSLGQTGEAEAFF	TGTTCCAGCAGCTTAGGACAGACGGGGGAGGCTGAAGCTTTCTTT
TRBV30	.	.	TRBJ2-5	CAWRMGGGGAETQYF	TGTGCCTGGAGGATGGGGGGAGGTGGTGCGGAGACCCAGTACTTC
TRBV29-1	.	.	TRBJ1-1	CSVVSFKNTEAFF	TGCAGCGTTGTCTCCTTTAAGAACACTGAAGCTTTCTTT
TRBV14	.	.	TRBJ1-4	CASSFDRSGEKLFF	TGTGCCAGCAGCTTCGACAGGTCTGGAGAAAAACTGTTTTTT
TRBV2	.	.	TRBJ1-2	CASREGLVGYGYTF	TGTGCCAGCAGGGAGGGGTTAGTGGGGTATGGCTACACCTTC
TRBV29-1	.	TRBD1	TRBJ2-3	CSVRDRGPTDTQYF	TGCAGCGTCCGGGACAGGGGACCGACAGATACGCAGTATTTT
TRBV19	once	.	TRBJ1-2	CASSRMGRGDYGYTF	TGTGCCAGTAGTAGGATGGGCAGGGGAGACTATGGCTACACCTTC
TRBV29-1	.	.	TRBJ2-4	CSVEDASKNIQYF	TGCAGCGTTGAAGATGCCAGCAAAAACATTCAGTACTTC
TRBV5-1	.	TRBD1	TRBJ1-4	CASSLGQGGEKLFF	TGCGCCAGCAGCTTGGGACAGGGTGGGGAAAAACTGTTTTTT
TRBV5-6	few	.	TRBJ2-5	CASSLGAKSGWGETQYF	TGTGCCAGCAGCTTGGGGGCGAAAAGCGGGTGGGGAGAGACCCAGTACTTC
TRBV27	.	.	TRBJ1-1	CASSGLTALNTEAFF	TGTGCCAGCAGTGGCTTAACAGCCTTGAACACTGAAGCTTTCTTT
TRBV28	.	.	TRBJ2-5	CASSSPPHQYF	TGTGCCAGCAGTTCCCCACCACACCAGTACTTC
TRBV28	.	.	TRBJ1-1	CASSLGQTNTEAFF	TGTGCCAGCAGTTTAGGCCAGACAAACACTGAAGCTTTCTTT
TRBV7-9	once	TRBD2	TRBJ2-1	CASSIRTSDAYNEQFF	TGTGCCAGCAGCATTCGGACTAGCGACGCCTACAATGAGCAGTTCTTC
TRBV28	.	.	TRBJ1-3	CASSLFHSGNTIYF	TGTGCCAGCAGTTTATTTCATAGTGGAAACACCATATATTTT
TRBV7-9	.	TRBD2	TRBJ2-3	CASSRSTSGGDTQYF	TGTGCCAGCAGCCGGTCCACTAGCGGGGGCGATACGCAGTATTTT
TRBV9	.	.	TRBJ2-2	CASSVGPTGELFF	TGTGCCAGCAGCGTAGGTCCTACCGGGGAGCTGTTTTTT
TRBV27	.	.	TRBJ1-2	CASSLVGPGEPKGYTF	TGTGCCAGCAGTTTGGTTGGTCCAGGGGAGCCCAAAGGCTACACCTTC
TRBV30	.	.	TRBJ1-2	CAWSDGYGYTF	TGTGCCTGGAGTGACGGCTATGGCTACACCTTC
TRBV5-1	few	TRBD1	TRBJ1-2	CASSLDGQGYGYTF	TGCGCCAGCAGCCTAGACGGACAGGGTTATGGCTACACCTTC
TRBV27	.	.	TRBJ2-7	CASRSGGSYGEQYF	TGTGCCAGCAGGTCAGGGGGGAGTTATGGCGAGCAGTACTTC
TRBV7-9	.	TRBD1	TRBJ1-6	CASSPPAGGVSPLHF	TGTGCCAGCAGCCCTCCGGCAGGGGGCGTTTCACCCCTCCACTTT
TRBV30	.	.	TRBJ2-2	CAWMGRNTGELFF	TGTGCCTGGATGGGCAGGAACACCGGGGAGCTGTTTTTT
TRBV27	.	TRBD1	TRBJ2-7	CASSSRDRTYEQYF	TGTGCCAGCTCCTCCAGGGACAGGACCTACGAGCAGTACTTC